The rows below give T cell receptor beta chains drawn from one sample of a study of T cell repertoires in cytomegalovirus infection. No antigens are known for them. TCRdb recomputed calls from the reads with MiXCR, one row per CDR3 protein. The sample consists of approximately 390,000 distinct CDR3 sequences, about 34% of them appearing once. The sequencing used cultured PBMCs, collected from culture after CMV antigen stimulation. Receptors originate from a human donor in good health (CMV status not recorded). Some clones in this sample may be carry-over from other donors' samples. CDR3s include the opening cysteine and the closing phenylalanine or tryptophan. D genes are given only for firm matches. Some rows have no size entry. The others give once, few or many, or a class for an expanded clone.

17 . TRBJ2-3 TRBV2 TRBD2 CASSQLLLAGAKDTQYF TGTGCCAGCAGCCAGCTTTTACTAGCGGGAGCGAAAGATACGCAGTATTTT
14 . TRBJ2-7 TRBV19 . CASSNTGLIYEQYF TGTGCCAGTAGTAACACGGGACTCATCTACGAGCAGTACTTC
13 few TRBJ1-5 TRBV2 . CASSETEGGPQHF TGTGCCAGCAGTGAGACCGAGGGCGGGCCCCAGCATTTT
15 few TRBJ2-2 TRBV7-2 . CASSLGPGRTGELFF TGTGCCAGCAGCTTAGGACCAGGGAGGACCGGGGAGCTGTTTTTT
11 . TRBJ1-1 TRBV14 . CASSRQLEAFF TGTGCCAGCAGCCGTCAGCTTGAAGCTTTCTTT
13 . TRBJ1-2 TRBV12-3/TRBV12-4 TRBD1 CASSWGQGDGYTF TGTGCCAGCAGTTGGGGACAGGGAGATGGCTACACCTTC
13 . TRBJ1-2 TRBV7-9 . CASSSGRSSGPLF TGTGCCAGCAGCTCGGGACGGTCTTCGGGCCCCCTCTTC
14 few TRBJ2-1 TRBV4-1 . CASSSMLASNEQFF TGCGCCAGCAGCTCAATGCTCGCGAGCAATGAGCAGTTCTTC
14 few TRBJ1-1 TRBV7-8 . CASSKQGLGTEAFF TGTGCCAGCAGCAAACAGGGTTTGGGCACTGAAGCTTTCTTT
17 few TRBJ2-2 TRBV11-2 . CASSCLVESELTGELFF TGTGCCAGCAGCTGTTTAGTAGAGTCGGAGTTAACCGGGGAGCTGTTTTTT
14 . TRBJ2-7 TRBV4-1 . CASSWQPDSYEQYF TGCGCCAGCAGCTGGCAGCCGGACTCCTACGAGCAGTACTTC
16 few TRBJ2-2 TRBV19 . CASISTGAANTGELFF TGTGCCAGTATTAGTACGGGAGCCGCGAACACCGGGGAGCTGTTTTTT
13 few TRBJ1-1 TRBV7-8 . CASGRDPNTEAFF TGTGCCTCCGGGAGGGACCCGAACACTGAAGCTTTCTTT
15 many TRBJ2-5 TRBV4-1 . CASSLSGRDRGTQYF TGCGCCAGCAGCCTCTCAGGCAGGGATAGGGGGACCCAGTACTTC
17 many TRBJ2-3 TRBV7-2 TRBD2 CASSDRLAGGVTDTQYF TGTGCCAGCAGCGATCGACTAGCGGGAGGAGTGACAGATACGCAGTATTTT
14 . TRBJ1-4 TRBV25-1 . CASRDRSTNEKLFF TGTGCCAGCCGAGACCGATCAACTAATGAAAAACTGTTTTTT
14 . TRBJ1-2 TRBV12-3/TRBV12-4 . CASSRTSLSYGYTF TGTGCCAGCAGCCGCACTTCCTTGTCTTATGGCTACACCTTC
16 medium-sized TRBJ2-7 TRBV28 . CASSLWGMTVVTEQYF TGTGCCAGCAGTTTGTGGGGTATGACCGTCGTGACCGAGCAGTACTTC
16 few TRBJ2-1 TRBV7-2 . CASSLNADVSYNEQFF TGTGCCAGCAGCTTAAACGCGGATGTCTCCTACAATGAGCAGTTCTTC
14 few TRBJ2-1 TRBV12-3/TRBV12-4 . CASSLSDGYNEQFF TGTGCCAGCAGCCTGAGTGACGGGTACAATGAGCAGTTCTTC
14 . TRBJ2-7 TRBV20-1 TRBD2 CSALGLARAYEQYF TGCAGTGCTTTGGGACTAGCGAGGGCCTACGAGCAGTACTTC
11 few TRBJ1-1 TRBV19 . CASKGRLGAFF TGTGCCAGTAAGGGACGCCTCGGAGCTTTCTTT
16 few TRBJ1-2 TRBV7-2 . CASSPDGRGYNYGYTF TGTGCCAGCAGCCCAGATGGGAGGGGGTATAACTATGGCTACACCTTC
16 . TRBJ1-5 TRBV27 TRBD1 CASSLRQGMGNQPQHF TGTGCCAGCAGTTTAAGACAGGGTATGGGCAATCAGCCCCAGCATTTT
16 . TRBJ2-7 TRBV7-2 TRBD2 CASSQWTSGSSYEQYF TGTGCCAGCAGCCAATGGACTAGCGGGAGCTCCTACGAGCAGTACTTC
16 . TRBJ2-1 TRBV12-3/TRBV12-4 TRBD1 CASSPPPGGAYNEQFF TGTGCCAGCAGTCCCCCCCCAGGGGGCGCCTACAATGAGCAGTTCTTC
15 . TRBJ2-5 TRBV10-3 . CAISPTTGSQETQYF TGTGCCATCAGCCCAACTACGGGGAGCCAAGAGACCCAGTACTTC
14 . TRBJ2-5 TRBV7-2 . CASSLTPTQETQYF TGTGCCAGCAGCTTAACGCCGACCCAAGAGACCCAGTACTTC
15 . TRBJ2-1 TRBV4-3 TRBD2 CASSQSTSGYNEQFF TGCGCCAGCAGCCAATCGACTAGCGGGTACAATGAGCAGTTCTTC
14 . TRBJ2-5 TRBV20-1 TRBD1 CSARQTGGRETQYF TGCAGTGCTAGACAGACAGGGGGGAGAGAGACCCAGTACTTC
14 many TRBJ1-2 TRBV19 TRBD1 CASSIAGGSYGYTF TGTGCCAGTAGTATAGCAGGGGGCAGCTATGGCTACACCTTC
16 few TRBJ2-5 TRBV19 TRBD2 CASSAKTSGSFETQYF TGTGCCAGTAGTGCGAAGACTAGCGGGAGTTTTGAGACCCAGTACTTC
15 few TRBJ2-7 TRBV27 . CASSLSGVPLYEQYF TGTGCCAGCAGTTTATCGGGGGTACCCCTCTACGAGCAGTACTTC
17 . TRBJ2-3 TRBV7-9 TRBD2 CASSPGLAQTMADTQYF TGTGCCAGCAGCCCCGGACTAGCGCAGACCATGGCAGATACGCAGTATTTT
14 . TRBJ1-5 TRBV10-2 . CASSGGANNQPQHF TGCGCCAGCAGTGGGGGGGCAAACAATCAGCCCCAGCATTTT
13 many TRBJ2-1 TRBV12-3/TRBV12-4 . CASRLTTANEQFF TGTGCCAGCAGGTTAACGACAGCTAATGAGCAGTTCTTC
15 . TRBJ2-1 TRBV7-2 TRBD2 CASSISGRASDEQFF TGTGCCAGCAGCATAAGCGGGAGGGCCTCGGATGAGCAGTTCTTC
14 few TRBJ2-1 TRBV28 . CASIGAWAYNEQFF TGTGCCAGCATAGGAGCGTGGGCCTACAATGAGCAGTTCTTC
11 . TRBJ2-7 TRBV6-6 . CASSSPGEQYF TGTGCCAGCAGTTCCCCAGGGGAGCAGTACTTC
11 . TRBJ1-1 TRBV7-3 . CASSRGAEAFF TGTGCCAGCAGTCGCGGGGCTGAAGCTTTCTTT
16 once TRBJ2-2 TRBV7-2 TRBD2 CASSLGLAGAVGELFF TGTGCCAGCAGCTTAGGACTAGCGGGAGCCGTCGGGGAGCTGTTTTTT
15 . TRBJ1-5 TRBV7-2 . CASSLEGLGNQPQHF TGTGCCAGCAGCTTAGAGGGACTAGGCAATCAGCCCCAGCATTTT
15 few TRBJ1-5 TRBV7-8 . CASSLRTNSNQPQHF TGTGCCAGCAGCTTAAGAACTAATAGCAATCAGCCCCAGCATTTT
14 . TRBJ2-7 TRBV6-2/TRBV6-3 . CASSKTVPFYEQYF TGTGCCAGCAGCAAAACGGTCCCCTTCTACGAGCAGTACTTC
16 . TRBJ2-1 TRBV6-6 TRBD2 CASSGRLAGVYNEQFF TGTGCCAGCAGTGGCAGACTAGCGGGAGTCTACAATGAGCAGTTCTTC
11 . TRBJ2-3 TRBV7-2 . CASTILNTQYF TGTGCCAGCACCATATTGAATACGCAGTATTTT
17 few TRBJ2-1 TRBV7-2 . CASSLTGTRSSYNEQFF TGTGCCAGCAGCTTAACTGGGACGCGGAGCTCCTACAATGAGCAGTTCTTC
17 once TRBJ1-5 TRBV6-2/TRBV6-3 TRBD1 CASRFRTGGVDDQPQHF TGTGCCAGCAGATTCCGGACAGGGGGCGTCGACGATCAGCCCCAGCATTTT
16 few TRBJ2-1 TRBV7-2 . CASSLDSNLLYNEQFF TGTGCCAGCAGCTTAGATTCTAACCTCCTGTACAATGAGCAGTTCTTC
14 few TRBJ1-5 TRBV18 . CASSPGISNQPQHF TGCGCCAGCAGCCCCGGGATAAGCAATCAGCCCCAGCATTTT
14 . TRBJ2-1 TRBV11-2 TRBD2 CASSGSGRGNEQFF TGTGCCAGCAGCGGAAGCGGGAGAGGTAATGAGCAGTTCTTC
14 . TRBJ2-7 TRBV4-1 . CASSPGQISYEQYF TGCGCCAGCAGCCCGGGGCAGATCTCCTACGAGCAGTACTTC
13 few TRBJ1-1 TRBV6-1 . CASWKVVETEAFF TGTGCCAGCTGGAAGGTGGTTGAGACTGAAGCTTTCTTT
13 . TRBJ2-2 TRBV10-3 . CAIGEWDTGELFF TGTGCCATCGGGGAGTGGGACACCGGGGAGCTGTTTTTT
14 few TRBJ2-3 TRBV7-3 TRBD2 CASSPGTMSNTQYF TGTGCCAGCAGCCCGGGGACTATGTCAAATACGCAGTATTTT
16 . TRBJ2-2 TRBV2 . CASSEALRLPTGELFF TGTGCCAGCAGTGAAGCGCTTCGACTGCCCACCGGGGAGCTGTTTTTT
16 . TRBJ2-7 TRBV4-1 TRBD1 CASSQERAGGGYEQYF TGCGCCAGCAGCCAAGAGAGGGCAGGGGGCGGCTACGAGCAGTACTTC
15 many TRBJ1-3 TRBV7-2 TRBD1 CASSPTGGSGNTIYF TGTGCCAGCAGCCCCACAGGGGGCTCTGGAAACACCATATATTTT
11 . TRBJ1-2 TRBV29-1 . CSVGSAGRYTF TGCAGCGTTGGGTCGGCAGGCAGGTACACCTTC
13 once TRBJ1-2 TRBV20-1 TRBD1 CSASLTGAYGYTF TGCAGTGCTAGCTTGACAGGGGCCTATGGCTACACCTTC